This record looks at one T cell receptor beta chain sequence and its context. Antigen unknown. CDR3 length: 15 amino acids. The germline gives CDR1 LGHNA, CDR2 YSLEER. The data derive from a study of monozygotic twins with inflammatory bowel disease. General study results and limits: No detectable difference in repertoire similarity separated concordant from discordant twins, possibly as a result of limited power. Patients received differing immunosuppressive treatments, which may have added variability to their repertoires. Versus healthy twins, IBD patients showed fewer clonotypes shared with others, especially with disease activity.

It was about 4,000 ng of total RNA that each TCR library used. TCRdb re-called the 5' RACE reads and catalogs CDR3 proteins one per entry, DNA excluded. The sample's table shows about 150,000 distinct CDR3 sequences. The V call is TRBV4-3, the J call TRBJ1-1. The sequence came from a human donor with ulcerative colitis or Crohn's disease, or a healthy co-twin of an affected twin (not recorded which). Sample: blood. The CDR3 loop reads CASSQVGSANTEAFF.